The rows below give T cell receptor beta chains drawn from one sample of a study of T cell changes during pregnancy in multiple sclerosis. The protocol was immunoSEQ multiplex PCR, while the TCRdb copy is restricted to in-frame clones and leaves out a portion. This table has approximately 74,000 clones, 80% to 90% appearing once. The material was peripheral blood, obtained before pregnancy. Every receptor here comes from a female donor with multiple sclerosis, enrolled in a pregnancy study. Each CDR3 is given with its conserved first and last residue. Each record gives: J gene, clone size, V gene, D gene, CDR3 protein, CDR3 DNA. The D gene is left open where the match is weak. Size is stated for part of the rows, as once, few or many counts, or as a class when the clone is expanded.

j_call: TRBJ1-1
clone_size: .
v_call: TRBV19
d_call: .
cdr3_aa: CASSIVGSSVTEAFF
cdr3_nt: TGTGCCAGTAGTATAGTCGGTAGCTCTGTAACTGAAGCTTTCTTT

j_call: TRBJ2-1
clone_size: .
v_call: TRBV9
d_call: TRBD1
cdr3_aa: CASSVGTGEIYEQFF
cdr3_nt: TGTGCCAGCAGCGTAGGGACAGGGGAAATATATGAGCAGTTCTTC

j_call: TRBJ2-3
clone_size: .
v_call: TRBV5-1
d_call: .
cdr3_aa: CASSGHLTDTQYF
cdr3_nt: TGCGCCAGCAGCGGCCATCTCACAGATACGCAGTATTTT

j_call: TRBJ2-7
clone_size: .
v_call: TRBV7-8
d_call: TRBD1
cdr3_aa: CASSRRTGYEQYF
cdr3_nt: TGTGCCAGCAGCAGACGGACAGGCTACGAGCAGTACTTC

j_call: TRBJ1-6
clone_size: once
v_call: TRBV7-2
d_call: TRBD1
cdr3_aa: CASSFFIGTGNSPLHF
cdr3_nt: TGTGCCAGCAGTTTCTTCATTGGGACAGGGAATTCACCCCTCCACTTT

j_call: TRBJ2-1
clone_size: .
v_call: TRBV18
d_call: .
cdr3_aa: CASSPNSGVMENNEQFF
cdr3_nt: TGTGCCAGCTCACCAAACAGCGGTGTTATGGAGAACAATGAGCAGTTCTTC

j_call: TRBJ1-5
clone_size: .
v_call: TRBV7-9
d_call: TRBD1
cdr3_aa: CASSLIGRQGGDQPQHF
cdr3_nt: TGTGCCAGCAGCTTAATCGGAAGACAGGGGGGCGATCAGCCCCAGCATTTT

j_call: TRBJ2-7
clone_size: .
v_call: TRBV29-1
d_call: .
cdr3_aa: CSVATPDSYEQYF
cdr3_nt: TGCAGCGTTGCCACACCCGACTCCTACGAGCAGTACTTC

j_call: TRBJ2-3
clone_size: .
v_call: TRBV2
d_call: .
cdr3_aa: CASTVTDNTDTQYF
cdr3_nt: TGTGCCAGCACGGTAACGGACAATACAGATACGCAGTATTTT

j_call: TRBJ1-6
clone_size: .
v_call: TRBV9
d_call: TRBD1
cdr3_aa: CASSVDGTGYPSNNSPLHF
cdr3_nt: TGTGCCAGCAGCGTAGACGGGACAGGGTACCCCTCCAATAATTCACCCCTCCACTTT

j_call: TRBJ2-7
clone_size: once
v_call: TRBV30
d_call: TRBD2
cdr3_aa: CAWSVLGRESSHEQYF
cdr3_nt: TGTGCCTGGAGTGTACTAGGGCGGGAGTCCTCCCACGAGCAGTACTTC

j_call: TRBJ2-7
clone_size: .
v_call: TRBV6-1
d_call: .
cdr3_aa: CASRQGPAYEQYF
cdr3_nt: TGTGCCAGCAGACAGGGCCCTGCCTACGAGCAGTACTTC